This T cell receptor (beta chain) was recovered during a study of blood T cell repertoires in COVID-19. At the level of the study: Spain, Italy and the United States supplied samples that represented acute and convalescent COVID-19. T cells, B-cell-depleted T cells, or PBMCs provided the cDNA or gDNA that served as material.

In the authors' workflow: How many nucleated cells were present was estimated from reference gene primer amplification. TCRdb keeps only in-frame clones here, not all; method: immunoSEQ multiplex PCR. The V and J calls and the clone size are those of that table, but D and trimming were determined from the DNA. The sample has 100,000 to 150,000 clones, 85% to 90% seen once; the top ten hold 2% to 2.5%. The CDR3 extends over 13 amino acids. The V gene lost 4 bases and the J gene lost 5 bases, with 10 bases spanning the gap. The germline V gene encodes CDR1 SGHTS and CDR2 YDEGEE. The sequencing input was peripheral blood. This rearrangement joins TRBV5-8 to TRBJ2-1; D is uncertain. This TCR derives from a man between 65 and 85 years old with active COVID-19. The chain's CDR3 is CASSQYLDNEQFF. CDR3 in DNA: TGTGCCAGCAGCCAATACTTGGACAATGAGCAGTTCTTC.